This paragraph covers one T cell receptor beta chain sequence. Its antigen is unidentified. The data belong to a study of T-cell reconstitution after alpha-beta-depleted transplantation in children. It was with unique molecular identifiers that the TCRbeta library was prepared. TCRdb analysed the PCR reads with MiXCR anew, one entry per CDR3 protein. Of hundreds of thousands of distinct CDR3 sequences in the sample, 10% are singletons; the top ten hold 7.5%. Study findings and constraints: T-cell numbers and diversity, one year after transplant, stemmed largely from T cells that were newly produced.

The V and J ends lost 5 bases and 2 bases, in that order; junction bases with no gene match: 12. Germline V gives CDR1 SGHVS, CDR2 FQNEAQ. This CDR3 contains 16 residues. The J gene is TRBJ2-7, the V gene TRBV7-8; TRBD1 aligns across 7 bases. The TCR was taken from a boy less than two years old with acute myeloid leukemia, due to receive a stem cell transplant. The sequences come from PBMCs, collected before TCRalphabeta/CD19-depleted stem cell transplant. The CDR3 coding sequence is TGTGCCAGCAGCCCCCAGGACAGGTCGGCAACCTACGAGCAGTACTTC. Encoded protein: CASSPQDRSATYEQYF.